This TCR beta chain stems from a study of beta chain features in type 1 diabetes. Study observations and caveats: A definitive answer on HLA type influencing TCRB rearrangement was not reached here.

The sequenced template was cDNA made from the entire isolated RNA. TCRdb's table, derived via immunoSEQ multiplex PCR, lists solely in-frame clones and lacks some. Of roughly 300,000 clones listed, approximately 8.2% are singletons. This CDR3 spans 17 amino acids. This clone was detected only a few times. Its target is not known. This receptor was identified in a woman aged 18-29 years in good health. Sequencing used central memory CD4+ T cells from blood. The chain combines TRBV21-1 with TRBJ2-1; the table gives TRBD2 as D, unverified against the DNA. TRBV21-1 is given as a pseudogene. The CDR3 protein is CASSTRLALLSYNEQFF. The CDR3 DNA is TGTGCCAGCAGCACCCGACTAGCGCTCCTCTCCTACAATGAGCAGTTCTTC.